This TCR beta chain was found in a study of blood T cell repertoires in COVID-19. Study at large: Sites in the United States, Italy and Spain provided acute and convalescent COVID-19 samples. T cells, B-cell-depleted T cells, or PBMCs supplied cDNA or gDNA.

Produced via immunoSEQ multiplex PCR; TCRdb's table is partial and in-frame only. The sample has more than 150,000 clones; approximately 80% are singletons. Germline assignment: CDR1 WNHNN and CDR2 SYGVQD (reference sequence). The CDR3 is 13 amino acids. The V end was cut by 5 bases, the J end by 4 bases, with 12 bases between. V and J are TRBV10-1 and TRBJ2-7; D might be TRBD2 (7 bases). The specimen sequenced was PBMCs or T cells enriched from blood (not recorded which). This receptor was identified in a man aged 35 to 55 who had recovered from COVID-19. The CDR3 loop is CASSPGGWYEQYF. CDR3 sequence (DNA): TGCGCCAGCAGTCCGGGGGGCTGGTACGAGCAGTACTTC.